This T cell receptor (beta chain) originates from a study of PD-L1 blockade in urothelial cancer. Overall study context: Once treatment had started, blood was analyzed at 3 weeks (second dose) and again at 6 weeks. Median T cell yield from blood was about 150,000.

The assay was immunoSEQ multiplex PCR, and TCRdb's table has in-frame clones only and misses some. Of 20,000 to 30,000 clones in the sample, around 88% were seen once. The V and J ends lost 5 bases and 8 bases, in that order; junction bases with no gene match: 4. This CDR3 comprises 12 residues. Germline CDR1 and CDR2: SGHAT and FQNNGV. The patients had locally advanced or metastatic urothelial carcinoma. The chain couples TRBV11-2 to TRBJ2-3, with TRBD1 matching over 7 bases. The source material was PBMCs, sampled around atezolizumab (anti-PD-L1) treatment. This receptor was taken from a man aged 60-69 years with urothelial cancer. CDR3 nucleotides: TGTGCCAGCAGCCTAGGGGGCGGTACGCAGTATTTT. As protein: CASSLGGGTQYF.